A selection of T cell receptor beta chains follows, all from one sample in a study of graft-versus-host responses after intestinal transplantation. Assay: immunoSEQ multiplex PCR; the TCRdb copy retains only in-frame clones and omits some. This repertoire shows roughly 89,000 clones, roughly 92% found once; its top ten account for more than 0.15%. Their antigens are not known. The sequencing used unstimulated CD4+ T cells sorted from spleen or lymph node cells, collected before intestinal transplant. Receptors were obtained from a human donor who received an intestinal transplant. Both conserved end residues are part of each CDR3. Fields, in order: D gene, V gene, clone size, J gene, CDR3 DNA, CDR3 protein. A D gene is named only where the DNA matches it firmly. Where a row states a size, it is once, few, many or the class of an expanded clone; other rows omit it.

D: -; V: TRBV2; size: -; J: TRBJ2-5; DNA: TGTGCCTCAATCAGGTTGGAGACCCAGTACTTC; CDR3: CASIRLETQYF
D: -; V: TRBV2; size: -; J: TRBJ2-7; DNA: TGTGCCAGCAGAGGACAGACATACGAGCAGTACTTC; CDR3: CASRGQTYEQYF
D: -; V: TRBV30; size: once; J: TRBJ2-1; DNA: TGTGCCTGGAGTTACTTCGAAACCAACAATGAGCAGTTCTTC; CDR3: CAWSYFETNNEQFF
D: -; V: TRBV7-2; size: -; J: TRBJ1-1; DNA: TGTGCCAGCAGCCTCTCCGGGACACGGAACACTGAAGCTTTCTTT; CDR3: CASSLSGTRNTEAFF
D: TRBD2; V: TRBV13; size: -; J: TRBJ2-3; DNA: TGTGCCAGCAGCTTCATCCTAGCGGGGACCACAGATACGCAGTATTTT; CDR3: CASSFILAGTTDTQYF
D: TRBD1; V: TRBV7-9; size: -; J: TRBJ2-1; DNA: TGTGCCAGCAGCTTAGCTTGGGACAGGGAATTCTTC; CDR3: CASSLAWDREFF
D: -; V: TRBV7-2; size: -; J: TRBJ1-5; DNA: TGTGCCAGCAGCTTATCCCCGAATCAGCCCCAGCATTTT; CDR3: CASSLSPNQPQHF
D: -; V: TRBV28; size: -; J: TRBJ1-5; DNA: TGTGCCAGCAGTAACGCTGTCAGGGATCAGCCCCAGCATTTT; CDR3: CASSNAVRDQPQHF
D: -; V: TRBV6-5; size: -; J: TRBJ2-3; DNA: TGTGCCAGCGGACGTCCGGGGGATACGCAGTATTTT; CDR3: CASGRPGDTQYF
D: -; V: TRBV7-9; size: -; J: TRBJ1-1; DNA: TGTGCCAGCAATGCAGTTAACACTGAAGCTTTCTTT; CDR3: CASNAVNTEAFF
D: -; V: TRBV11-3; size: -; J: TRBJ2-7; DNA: TGTGCCAGCAGCTTAGTCGGCGGAGGTCCTCCCTACGAGCAGTACTTC; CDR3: CASSLVGGGPPYEQYF
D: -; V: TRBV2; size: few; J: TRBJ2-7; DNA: TGTGCCAGCAGTTACAGGAACGAGCAGTACTTC; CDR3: CASSYRNEQYF
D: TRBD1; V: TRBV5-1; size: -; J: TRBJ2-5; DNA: TGCGCCAGCAGTACGGGACAGCCACTAAAAATCGGCGAGACCCAGTACTTC; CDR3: CASSTGQPLKIGETQYF
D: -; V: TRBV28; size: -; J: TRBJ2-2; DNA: TGTGCCGCCCAAACAGGGAACACCGGGGAGCTGTTTTTT; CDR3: CAAQTGNTGELFF
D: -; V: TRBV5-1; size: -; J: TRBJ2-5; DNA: TGCGCCAGCAGCTTGGGAGTCCAAGAGACCCAGTACTTC; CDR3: CASSLGVQETQYF
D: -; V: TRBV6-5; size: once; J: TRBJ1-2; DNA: TGTGCCAGCAGACCTACAGGGAGCCGGGGCTACACCTTC; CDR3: CASRPTGSRGYTF
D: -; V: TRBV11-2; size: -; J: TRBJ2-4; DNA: TGTGCCAGCAGCTTAGTAGCAGGGCGTTTCGAAAACATTCAGTACTTC; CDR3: CASSLVAGRFENIQYF
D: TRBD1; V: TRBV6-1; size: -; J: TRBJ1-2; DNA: TGTGCCAGCAGTGGACAGGGAATCTATGGCTACACCTTC; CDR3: CASSGQGIYGYTF
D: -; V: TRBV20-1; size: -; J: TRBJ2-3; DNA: TGCAGTGCTACTTCGGGGGATACGCAGTATTTT; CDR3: CSATSGDTQYF
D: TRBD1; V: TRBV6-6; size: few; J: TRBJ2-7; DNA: TGTGCCAGCAGCCACTCAAGGGACAGCAATCACTACGAGCAGTACTTC; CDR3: CASSHSRDSNHYEQYF
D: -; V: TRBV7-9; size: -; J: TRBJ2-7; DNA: TGTGCCAGCAGCTTACCCGACAGCTCCTACGAGCAGTACTTC; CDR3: CASSLPDSSYEQYF
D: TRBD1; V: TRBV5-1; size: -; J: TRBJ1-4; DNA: TGCGCCAGCAGCTTGGACAGGGGTGAAAAACTGTTTTTT; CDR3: CASSLDRGEKLFF